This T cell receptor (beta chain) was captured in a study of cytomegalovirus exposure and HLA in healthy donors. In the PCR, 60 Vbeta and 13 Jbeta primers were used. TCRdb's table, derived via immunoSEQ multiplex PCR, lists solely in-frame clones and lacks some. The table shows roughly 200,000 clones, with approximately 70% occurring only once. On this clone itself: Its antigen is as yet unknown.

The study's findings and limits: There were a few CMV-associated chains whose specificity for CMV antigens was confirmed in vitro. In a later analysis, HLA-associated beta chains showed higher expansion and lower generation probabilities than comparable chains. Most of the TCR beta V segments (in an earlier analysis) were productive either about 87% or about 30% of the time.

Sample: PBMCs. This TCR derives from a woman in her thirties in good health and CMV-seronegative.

CDR3 DNA sequence: TGTGCCATCAGTGAGGGGACTAGCCTGGGGAATGAGCAGTTCTTC. Encoded protein: CAISEGTSLGNEQFF. This chain connects TRBV10-3 to TRBJ2-1, with 9 bases aligning to TRBD2. Germline CDR1 and CDR2: ENHRY and SYGVKD. There are 15 residues in the CDR3. J was trimmed by 7 bases and V by 2 bases; bases with no gene match: 6.